The 31 T cell receptor beta chains listed next were all sequenced from one sample in a study of control samples from healthy donors and cancer patients. Only in-frame clones appear in the TCRdb table, and some are missing; sequencing was by immunoSEQ multiplex PCR. The repertoire holds 15,000 to 20,000 clones, roughly nine tenths seen once, with about 32% in the top ten. The sequencing input was PBMCs. The origin of the receptors is a man aged 60 to 69 with head and neck cancer.

The chain recombines TRBV25-1 with TRBJ2-7; no clear D. This CDR3 is built from 13 residues. Trimming left V 0 bases short and J 6 bases short, with 9 bases between. The V gene's germline CDR1 is MGHDK and CDR2 SYGVNS. This CDR3 reads CASSEYNEVEQYF. CDR3 coding DNA: TGTGCCAGCAGTGAATATAATGAGGTCGAGCAGTACTTC.

This chain uses TRBV3-1 (or the pseudogene TRBV3-2) with TRBJ1-5, with 7 bases lining up with TRBD1. Germline V CDR1 and CDR2: LGHDT, YNNKEL (reference sequence). With V trimmed by 1 base and J by 2 bases, 8 bases remained unmatched. The CDR3 sequence is 17 residues long. CDR3 sequence (DNA): TGTGCCAGCAGCCAAGGGGGGAAAGGGGGCGGCAATCAGCCCCAGCATTTT. Its protein is CASSQGGKGGGNQPQHF.

This rearrangement joins TRBV7-3 to TRBJ2-1; 13 positions agree with TRBD2. Germline V gene lookup returns CDR1 SGHTA and CDR2 FQGTGA. V dropped 3 bases and J dropped 15; count of bases not matched to a gene: 8. The CDR3 loop spans 14 amino acids. This CDR3 is CASSLAGLAGAMFF. CDR3 sequence (DNA): TGTGCCAGCAGCTTGGCAGGACTAGCGGGGGCGATGTTCTTC.

The chain joins TRBV4-1 to TRBJ1-4; D gene ambiguous. The germline CDR1 and CDR2 sequences are MGHRA and YSYEKL. The CDR3 loop spans 17 amino acids. V dropped 5 bases and J dropped 0 bases, with 16 bases sitting between them. CDR3 bases: TGCGCCAGCAGCTCCCCACCCCGCGAGGCAACTAATGAAAAACTGTTTTTT. Translated, it gives CASSSPPREATNEKLFF.

This chain connects TRBV11-1 to TRBJ2-7; D gene ambiguous. V lost 5 bases and J lost 7, with 15 bases in between. The CDR3 runs to 13 residues. The germline V gene has CDR1 SGHAT and CDR2 FQDESV (reference sequence). In DNA form, the CDR3 reads TGTGCCAGCAGCCTCGGGCCAACGGAGGAGCAGTACTTC. Encoded protein: CASSLGPTEEQYF.

The rearrangement uses TRBV29-1 and TRBJ2-5, with 8 nucleotides matching TRBD2. J lost 5 bases, V lost 6 bases, and 5 bases had no gene match. The CDR3 runs to 12 residues. Per germline, CDR1 SQVTM and CDR2 ANQGSEA. The DNA for the CDR3 is TGCAGCGTCCTCGGGGGGGGCGAGACCCAGTACTTC. Its protein is CSVLGGGETQYF.

This sequence joins TRBV2 and TRBJ2-7; unclear D gene. The CDR3 spans 15 residues. Deletions cut 6 bases from V and 3 bases from J, with 18 bases between. The germline CDR1 and CDR2 sequences are SNHLY and FYNNEI. The CDR3 nucleotides read TGTGCCAGCAGGTTAGGGAAAGTGACCGACTACGAGCAGTACTTC. Amino acid sequence: CASRLGKVTDYEQYF.

V is TRBV7-8 and J is TRBJ1-6, with D perhaps TRBD1 (6 bases). V was clipped by 6 bases and J by 6 bases, with 21 bases between them. CDR1 and CDR2 (germline): SGHVS, FQNEAQ. The CDR3 covers 17 residues. DNA for the CDR3: TGTGCCAGCAGTTCGCAGGCCGCAGGGGTGGTTAATTCACCCCTCCACTTT. This gives the protein CASSSQAAGVVNSPLHF.

This clone showed up just once. J is TRBJ2-2 and V is TRBV19, with D perhaps TRBD2 (5 bases). This CDR3 has 14 amino acids. Germline values: CDR1 LNHDA, CDR2 SQIVND (reference sequence). The V end lost 11 bases, the J end lost 0 bases, and 13 bases lay between the germline ends. The CDR3 DNA follows: TGTGCCTCGTCGGGGATCCCGAACACCGGGGAGCTGTTTTTT. Its protein is CASSGIPNTGELFF.

The chain uses TRBV9 and TRBJ1-1; the D is unclear. The V gene's germline CDR1 is SGDLS and CDR2 YYNGEE. The germline V and J ends were trimmed by 1 base and 0 bases, with 7 bases remaining between them. This CDR3 region has 14 residues. CDR3 sequence: CASSVLGMNTEAFF. CDR3 bases: TGTGCCAGCAGCGTATTGGGCATGAACACTGAAGCTTTCTTT. The full variable domain, completed using reference TRBV9 and TRBJ1-1, is DSGVTQTPKHLITATGQRVTLRCSPRSGDLSVYWYQQSLDQGLQFLIQYYNGEERAKGNILERFSAQQFPDLHSELNLSSLELGDSALYFCASSVLGMNTEAFFGQGTRLTVV.

This chain connects TRBV2 to TRBJ2-3; TRBD2 agrees at 12 bases. V lost 10 bases to trimming and J lost 0 bases; unmatched junction nucleotides: 8. Germline assignment: CDR1 SNHLY and CDR2 FYNNEI. There are 16 residues in the CDR3. This chain's CDR3 is CAKTGLAGPSTDTQYF. CDR3 DNA: TGTGCCAAAACAGGACTAGCGGGGCCTAGCACAGATACGCAGTATTTT.

The chain uses TRBV20-1 and TRBJ1-1, with D unresolved. This CDR3 contains 10 residues. CDR1 and CDR2 from the germline V gene are DFQATT and SNEGSKA (reference sequence). Between the trimmed V and J ends, which lost 1 base and 11 bases, there was a span of 8 bases. CDR3 bases: TGCAGTGCTAGAGTGCCGGGCGCTTTCTTT. This encodes CSARVPGAFF.

V and J are TRBV12-3 or TRBV12-4 and TRBJ1-1; tentatively, D is TRBD1 (6 bases). This CDR3 comprises 13 residues. V lost 6 bases and J 5 bases, leaving 13 bases between the germline ends. The CDR3 sequence is CASRPLRGTEAFF. The CDR3 region has the DNA TGTGCCAGCAGGCCGCTGAGGGGGACTGAAGCTTTCTTT.

This clone was observed a handful of times. V is TRBV6-4 and J is TRBJ2-2; 8 bases agree with TRBD1. CDR1 and CDR2 from the germline V gene are MRHNA and SNTAGT. With V trimmed by 0 bases and J by 6 bases, 0 bases remained unmatched. The CDR3 consists of 14 residues. CDR3 loop: CASSDSQGAGELFF. As DNA, the CDR3 is TGTGCCAGCAGTGACTCACAGGGGGCCGGGGAGCTGTTTTTT.

The CDR3 nucleotides read TGTGCCAGCAGCACCCAGGTGGGGGCTTTACTTTACAATGAGCAGTTCTTC. Its protein product is CASSTQVGALLYNEQFF. The genes are TRBV7-8 and TRBJ2-1; a possible D gene is TRBD1 (6 bases). CDR1 is SGHVS, CDR2 FQNEAQ, per germline. V dropped 5 bases and J dropped 4 bases, with 21 bases sitting between them. The CDR3 consists of 17 residues.

V gene TRBV19 combines with J gene TRBJ2-1; D is tentatively TRBD1 or TRBD2 (5 bases each). V shed 4 bases and J shed 4 bases, with 11 bases lying between them. The germline V gene encodes CDR1 LNHDA and CDR2 SQIVND (reference sequence). The CDR3 is 14 residues long. CDR3 nucleotide sequence: TGTGCCAGTAGTAGGGACCGAGGGTACAATGAGCAGTTCTTC. It codes for CASSRDRGYNEQFF.

This clone was counted between two and nine times. V is TRBV5-4 and J is TRBJ1-2, with D possibly being TRBD1 (5 bases). This CDR3 is built from 14 residues. From germline, CDR1 is SGHNT and CDR2 YYREEE (reference sequence). Trimming shortened V by 3 bases and J by 4 bases, and 13 bases separated the two germline ends. Here the CDR3 reads CASSSGARGYGYTF. CDR3 DNA: TGTGCCAGCAGCTCCGGGGCGCGAGGCTATGGCTACACCTTC.

The V call is TRBV19, the J call TRBJ1-1, with D perhaps matching TRBD1 (6 bases). The CDR3 covers 15 residues. The germline V gene encodes CDR1 LNHDA and CDR2 SQIVND (reference sequence). The germline V and J ends were trimmed by 5 bases and 0 bases, with 13 bases remaining between them. As DNA, the CDR3 is TGTGCCAGTAGTCGGGGGCGACCTTTGAACACTGAAGCTTTCTTT. This gives the protein CASSRGRPLNTEAFF.

The chain uses TRBV7-9 and TRBJ2-7; a weak D match, TRBD1 (6 bases). Trimming took off 6 bases at V and 4 bases at J, with 13 bases between the two ends. Germline assignment: CDR1 SEHNR and CDR2 FQNEAQ (reference sequence). The CDR3 has 13 residues. The CDR3, as DNA: TGTGCCAGCAGTTCAGGGGATGGGTACGAGCAGTACTTC. It is translated as CASSSGDGYEQYF.

This clone is medium-sized in the sample. This chain's CDR3 is CATREKDGNEKLFF. DNA for the CDR3: TGTGCCACCCGTGAAAAGGACGGAAATGAAAAACTGTTTTTT. This chain uses TRBV15 with TRBJ1-4, with D unresolved. Trimming cost V 8 bases and J 5 bases, with 15 bases left between them. The germline CDR1 and CDR2 sequences are LNHNV and YYDKDF (reference sequence). This CDR3 contains 14 residues.

The V and J genes are TRBV2 and TRBJ2-2; D gene uncertain. Germline V gives CDR1 SNHLY, CDR2 FYNNEI. Trimming removed 7 bases at V and 4 bases at J, with 16 bases between. CDR3 length equals 15 residues. The CDR3 region has the DNA TGTGCCAGCACCCCGACCCTCTGGGGCACCGGGGAGCTGTTTTTT. Translating it yields CASTPTLWGTGELFF.

The V gene is TRBV27, the J gene TRBJ2-7; D unresolved. Per germline, CDR1 MNHEY and CDR2 SMNVEV (reference sequence). Between the trimmed V and J ends, which lost 2 bases and 2 bases, there was a span of 7 bases. CDR3 size: 13 residues. The CDR3 region has the DNA TGTGCCAGCAGTTTAGTACCGACCTACGAGCAGTACTTC. It translates to CASSLVPTYEQYF.

The J gene is TRBJ2-1, the V gene TRBV3-1 (or the pseudogene TRBV3-2); 10 nucleotides align to TRBD2. Germline V lookup: CDR1 LGHDT, CDR2 YNNKEL (reference sequence). The length of the CDR3 is 15 residues. V was clipped by 5 bases and J by 3 bases; unmatched bases: 4. The CDR3 reads CASSTTSGVYNEQFF. CDR3 in DNA: TGTGCCAGCAGCACAACTAGCGGGGTCTACAATGAGCAGTTCTTC.

As to this clone: The junction departs from germline at one end; a sequencing error may be responsible. V gene TRBV7-7 combines with J gene TRBJ2-5; D tentatively reads TRBD1 or TRBD2 (6 bases each). This CDR3 region has 14 residues. Germline lookup yields CDR1 SSHAT and CDR2 FNYEAQ (reference sequence). The CDR3 loop is CASSLTQGGETQYF. As DNA, the CDR3 is TGTGCTAGCAGCTTAACCCAAGGGGGGGAGACCCAGTACTTC. The full variable domain, its missing parts supplied by reference TRBV7-7 and TRBJ2-5, is GAGVSQSPRYKVTKRGQDVTLRCDPISSHATLYWYQQALGQGPEFLTYFNYEAQPDKSGLPSDRFSAERPEGSISTLTIQRTEQRDSAMYRCASSLTQGGETQYFGPGTRLLVL.

The count of this clone is one. The rearrangement joins TRBV12-3 or TRBV12-4 to TRBJ1-1; D uncertain. The CDR3 extends over 13 amino acids. Trimming took 6 bases from V and 4 from J, leaving 12 bases between them. CDR3 amino acids: CASSLLPGTEAFF. The CDR3 nucleotides are TGTGCCAGCAGCCTTCTCCCTGGCACTGAAGCTTTCTTT.

The rearrangement links TRBV6-5 to TRBJ2-7; D is ambiguous. V lost 7 bases, J lost 0 bases, and 10 bases lay in between. The CDR3 is 13 amino acids. Germline CDR1 is MNHEY and CDR2 is SVGAGI. CDR3 nucleotides: TGTGCCAGCAAGTACTATAACTCCTACGAGCAGTACTTC. It translates to CASKYYNSYEQYF.

This clone ranks as large. The chain is built from TRBV2 and TRBJ2-5; TRBD1 might be the D (5 bases). Germline V gene data show CDR1 as SNHLY and CDR2 as FYNNEI. The CDR3 loop spans 14 amino acids. V was pared by 0 bases and J by 1 base, with 6 bases between. The CDR3 DNA sequence: TGTGCCAGCAGTGAAGCGACAGCCCAAGAGACCCAGTACTTC. Residues: CASSEATAQETQYF.

The J gene is TRBJ2-7, the V gene TRBV6-5; D tentatively reads TRBD1 or TRBD2 (5 bases each). The CDR3 runs 14 residues. Germline CDR1 is MNHEY and CDR2 is SVGAGI. V gave up 8 bases and J gave up 4 bases, with 18 bases separating them. The CDR3: CASDRTRRGYEQYF. CDR3 coding DNA: TGTGCCAGCGACCGGACACGACGAGGGTACGAGCAGTACTTC.

This chain joins TRBV18 and TRBJ1-1, with D hard to call. Trimming left V 4 bases short and J 4 bases short, with 10 bases between. This CDR3 is 13 amino acids long. Germline V gene data show CDR1 as KGHSH and CDR2 as LQKENI. This CDR3 is CASSQERSTEAFF. Written as DNA, the CDR3 is TGTGCCAGCTCACAAGAAAGGAGCACTGAAGCTTTCTTT.

This clone appeared a single time. J is TRBJ2-3 and V is TRBV24-1, with D perhaps matching TRBD2 (6 bases). V shed 9 bases and J shed 7 bases, with 13 bases lying between them. The CDR3 length is 12 residues. Germline assignment: CDR1 KGHDR and CDR2 SFDVKD. The CDR3 loop is CATPYLAHTQYF. The CDR3 bases are TGTGCCACCCCCTACCTAGCGCATACGCAGTATTTT.

The V and J genes are TRBV2 and TRBJ1-4; D is unclear. CDR1 is SNHLY and CDR2 is FYNNEI in the germline V gene. CDR3 size: 12 residues. Between the trimmed V and J ends, which lost 8 bases and 9 bases, there was a span of 13 bases. CDR3: CASGQLSKKLFF. The CDR3 DNA sequence: TGTGCCAGCGGCCAGCTCTCGAAAAAACTGTTTTTT.